This T cell receptor beta chain emerged from a study of Tregs in tolerant kidney transplant recipients (dated by TCRdb to between 2018 and 2021). Background for the entire study: Transplants used related donors with nonmyeloablative bone marrow transplantation; mixed chimerism was transient in the human trials. The study applied TCRbeta sequencing to find donor-specific regulatory T cells before combined kidney and bone marrow transplantation and then followed those same cells after transplant. Overall study outcomes, separate from this receptor: Although technical replication error seemed to be minimal, the question of biological reproducibility was not addressed directly. The study was limited by small patient numbers, and the findings need validation in larger populations and under other immunosuppression protocols. Donor-specific Treg expansion exceeded global Treg expansion in tolerant patients, suggesting antigen-driven rather than nonspecific expansion. For some patients, the PCR primers changed as time went on, which meant samples from those patients could not be compared with one another at the nucleotide level. The most biologically relevant and donor-specific TCRbeta repertoire appeared to be identified by expanding Tregs with activated donor B cells.

Genomic DNA was extracted from sorted cells with the QIAGEN DNeasy Blood and Tissue Kit for TCRbeta CDR3 sequencing. High-throughput TCRbeta CDR3 sequencing was carried out commercially through immunoSEQ, with PCR amplification with bias correction and internal controls included. In the authors' own workflow: Unique productive TCRbeta sequences were defined by CDR3 nucleotide sequence where primers matched, and otherwise by CDR3 amino acid sequence together with Vbeta and Jbeta genes. Donor-reactive sequences were defined as at least 5-fold expanded in CFSE-low cells versus unstimulated cells, with frequency of at least 0.01% in CFSE-low cells. Repertoire divergence was quantified by Jensen-Shannon divergence calculated from the top 100 TCRbeta sequences ranked by frequency. For samples with multiple sequencing runs, sorting error was corrected in each run separately before the runs were combined. TCRdb took over this immuneACCESS table, retaining in-frame rearrangements with V and J assigned. Such tables are incomplete; in checked studies, under half of the missing clones stem from an unresolved V gene, and the remainder is unexplained. D and trimming come from the DNA, and the V and J calls and clone size come from that table. This sample's records show around 1,700 clones. The top ten constitute roughly 20% of the sample.

V is trimmed back by 3 bases and J by 6 bases, and the junction contains 11 bases that no gene match accounts for. Inclusive of the bounding cysteine and phenylalanine, the CDR3 is 16 residues long. The DNA covers only part of the CDR3, 39 bases in frame from base 1. Sample time point, as interpreted from the label and publication: blood sample drawn before combined kidney and bone marrow transplant. For bulk CFSE mixed lymphocyte reactions, CFSE-labeled recipient PBMCs were cocultured for roughly six days with irradiated donor PBMCs, after which the cells were stained for CD3/CD4/CD8 and FACS-sorted. Patients were several combined kidney and bone marrow transplant recipients from the ITN036ST trial, and only these trial subjects had samples available. Healthy control blood was processed to PBMCs by Ficoll density gradient and cryopreserved, and patient PBMCs were collected before and after transplant.

Frequency indicates this clone is large (0.1 to 1%); no count is kept. The antigen this receptor binds is unknown. The CDR3 goes on 3 residues after the read ends, and that part is filled in from the germline J gene. The chain was built from TRBV12-3 or TRBV12-4 and TRBJ2-1, with 7 central nucleotides matching TRBD1. Sample: CD4+ T cells from blood cultured with allogeneic cells, taken before the transplant. The source of this sequence is a human patient who received a combined kidney and bone marrow transplant. CDR3 region: CASSFRTGWVSNEQFF. The CDR3 DNA, read in part, is TGTGCCAGCAGTTTTCGGACAGGATGGGTCAGCAATGAG.